Described below is a single T cell receptor (beta chain) sequence and its context. Its antigen is unidentified. Per germline, CDR1 SGHTA and CDR2 FQGTGA. V lost 2 bases, J lost 1 base, and 2 bases lay in between. The CDR3 has 13 residues. This record belongs to a study of breast tumors, draining lymph nodes, adjacent tissues. General study findings and limits: Data only fit, rather than demonstrated, lymph node origin of most tumor T cells. Most tumor T cells seemingly derive from lymph node, then expand in tumor. Luminal-like breast cancer showed significantly greater tumor-nontumor repertoire similarity than basal-like breast cancer did. Tumor repertoires ranked between lymph nodes and nontumor tissue in diversity, with V and J gene preferences.

A single record per CDR3 protein comes from TCRdb applying MiXCR to the multiplex PCR reads. The sample shows some 7,600 distinct CDR3 sequences, under 85% of them seen only once. The gene calls are TRBV7-3 and TRBJ2-2; no clear D gene. The sequenced material came from tumor-adjacent breast tissue. The clonotype comes from a female donor with breast cancer. Some clones in this sample may be carry-over from other donors' samples. The CDR3 bases are TGTGCCAGCAGCTTACTGAACACCGGGGAGCTGTTTTTT. It codes for CASSLLNTGELFF.